This TCR beta chain appears in the sequencing data of a study of vaccination effects on CD4 cells after COVID-19. Study-wide results and caveats: Substantial clonal contraction characterized both infection- and vaccine-induced clones late after vaccination.

Clones were sequenced by immunoSEQ multiplex PCR, and TCRdb holds only the in-frame ones, with some missing. The table has 25,000 to 35,000 clones, 55% to 75% seen once. Details on this clone: No antigen is known for it.

The ViraFEST assay expanded antigen-specific CD4+ T cells with viral peptide pools before sequencing. The culture ran for about 10 days, and then CD4+ T cells were isolated. The study found no prior SARS-CoV-2 infection in the vaccine recipients, who tested negative for nucleocapsid antibodies. The CDR3 covers 15 residues. Germline CDR1 and CDR2: LNHDA and SQIVND (reference sequence). V shed 1 base, J shed 5 bases, and the junction held 2 bases outside the gene matches. The gene calls are TRBV19 and TRBJ2-7; 13 positions match TRBD2. Specimen: CD4+ T cells from PBMCs cultured with HCoV-229E spike peptides, collected before COVID-19 vaccination. This TCR was sampled from a human donor who received a COVID-19 vaccine. The CDR3 is CASSIGTSGSNEQYF. CDR3 nucleotides: TGTGCCAGTAGTATAGGGACTAGCGGGAGCAACGAGCAGTACTTC.